One TCR beta chain is described in this entry. The target antigen is unknown. A much larger clone differs from this one at a single base, so this may be a read error. Together with a sample-barcoded 5' primer, a J-beta primer mix was included in a second PCR lasting about 6 to 11 cycles. TCRdb used MiXCR to reprocess the 5' RACE reads, holding one entry per CDR3 protein. The table lists fewer than 2,000,000 distinct CDR3 sequences, approximately 40% of them singletons. The sample is drawn from a study of blood T cells in healthy people across ages. Whole-study results and caveats: Lack of knowledge of donor CMV status possibly confounded expanded clonotype changes.

The germline gives CDR1 ENHRY, CDR2 SYGVKD. Trimming took 6 bases from V and 3 from J; bases not matched to a gene: 10. There are 15 residues in the CDR3. What was sequenced was blood. This clonotype was sampled from a human donor in good health. The chain uses TRBV10-3 and TRBJ2-5, with 7 positions matching TRBD1. The CDR3 DNA reads as TGTGCCATCAGCCCCGGACAGGCTAGAAAAGAGACCCAGTACTTC. Translation: CAISPGQARKETQYF.